The 16 T cell receptor beta chains in this list originate from one sample, sequenced in a study of human T cells and chemical hapten exposure (dated by TCRdb to the early 2020s). Taken with the paper, the label for time point translates to: patch test 2, 6 weeks after DPC sensitization. Read against the paper, the sample's treatment or condition label means: therapeutic diphenylcyclopropenone sensitization with weekly scalp DPC. Library preparation was by RACE. The run used a NextSeq 500. TCRdb's own reprocessing of the public reads used fastp at Q25 and MiXCR and kept productive beta chains. Every CDR3 protein is listed once, alongside the most common genes and DNA of its rows. The sample contains approximately 89,000 distinct CDR3 sequences, about 6.3% of them found a single time. 1% to 1.5% of the sample comes from the top ten. The sequencing here drew on whole blood, taken in connection with sensitization to the hapten diphenylcyclopropenone (DPC). These receptors were obtained from a woman in her twenties or thirties with alopecia areata. Some clones in this sample may be carry-over from other donors' samples.

This clonotype was counted at least ten times. The chain joins TRBV5-6 to TRBJ2-3, with 12 bases identical to TRBD2. Germline loops: CDR1 SGHDT, CDR2 YYEEEE. J gave up 8 bases and V 2 bases, and 9 bases lay outside the gene matches. The CDR3 has 16 residues. CDR3 in DNA: TGTGCCAGCAGCTTCCTAGCGGGGGGGCCGTATGGTACGCAGTATTTT. Translated: CASSFLAGGPYGTQYF. Supplemented by reference TRBV5-6 and TRBJ2-3, the full variable domain reads DAGVTQSPTHLIKTRGQQVTLRCSPKSGHDTVSWYQQALGQGPQFIFQYYEEEERQRGNFPDRFSGHQFPNYSSELNVNALLLGDSALYLCASSFLAGGPYGTQYFGPGTRLTVL.

Comment on this clonotype: A single base separates this from a much larger clone, so it may be a read error. CDR3 nucleotides: TGCAGTACTAGAGATCTGCGTTCCCAGTACTTC. Amino acid sequence: CSTRDLRSQYF. The chain couples TRBV20-1 to TRBJ2-5, with a tentative D call TRBD2 (5 bases). CDR1 is DFQATT and CDR2 is SNEGSKA in the germline V gene (reference sequence). The CDR3 sequence is 11 residues long.

This clonotype was observed a few times. The rearrangement uses TRBV11-3 and TRBJ2-5; perhaps TRBD1 as D (5 bases). Per germline, CDR1 SGHNT and CDR2 YENEEA. This CDR3 has 14 amino acids. Trimming took 5 bases from V and 2 from J, leaving 12 bases between them. CDR3 coding DNA: TGTGCCAGCAGCCCCCAGGGTCGGCAAGAGACCCAGTACTTC. Its translation: CASSPQGRQETQYF.

In this sample, this clonotype turned up many times. The V and J genes are TRBV3-1 and TRBJ1-1; the D gene is possibly TRBD1 (5 bases). Trimming removed 4 bases from V and 1 base from J, with 13 bases in between. CDR1 is LGHDT and CDR2 is YNNKEL in the germline V gene (reference sequence). The length of the CDR3 is 15 residues. The CDR3 spells CASSLATGGNTEAFF. The CDR3, as DNA: TGTGCCAGCAGCCTAGCCACAGGCGGGAACACTGAAGCTTTCTTT. The whole variable domain, filled in from reference TRBV3-1 and TRBJ1-1, reads DTAVSQTPKYLVTQMGNDKSIKCEQNLGHDTMYWYKQDSKKFLKIMFSYNNKELIINETVPNRFSPKSPDKAHLNLHINSLELGDSAVYFCASSLATGGNTEAFFGQGTRLTVV.

Worth noting for this clonotype: This may come from a read error, since a much larger clone is one base off. The chain carries TRBV6-5 and TRBJ1-1; the match to TRBD1 covers 9 bases. This CDR3 comprises 15 residues. Per the germline V gene, CDR1 is MNHEY and CDR2 is SVGAGI. The CDR3 protein is CASSRTGVMNTDAFF. CDR3 bases: TGTGCCAGCAGTCGGACAGGGGTCATGAACACTGATGCTTTCTTT.

This clonotype occurred many times. The rearrangement joins TRBV12-3 or TRBV12-4 to TRBJ2-3; D tentatively reads TRBD1 or TRBD2 (5 bases each). Deletions cut 1 base from V and 6 bases from J, with 23 bases between. The CDR3 sequence is 18 residues long. The CDR3 DNA sequence: TGTGCCAGCAGTTTAGGGCGCCGGGGTTTGGGGCGGCTGGATACGCAGTATTTT. Translation: CASSLGRRGLGRLDTQYF.

V is TRBV12-3 or TRBV12-4 and J is TRBJ2-7, with 10 bases identical to TRBD1. This CDR3 region has 14 residues. Trimming removed 6 bases from V and 7 bases from J; junction bases left unmatched: 9. In DNA form, the CDR3 reads TGTGCCAGCAGACCGGGACAGGGGATGTGGGAGCAGTACTTC. Protein: CASRPGQGMWEQYF.

This clonotype has ten or more counts. The chain joins TRBV5-6 to TRBJ2-3, with TRBD2 as a possible D gene (6 bases). This CDR3 region has 17 residues. Germline CDR1 reads SGHDT; CDR2 reads YYEEEE. Trimming left V 0 bases short and J 2 bases short, with 16 bases between. DNA of the CDR3: TGTGCCAGCAGCTTGGGTTCCGGGGGACCCCTCACAGATACGCAGTATTTT. Amino acid sequence: CASSLGSGGPLTDTQYF.

The gene calls are TRBV6-1 and TRBJ2-3; the D gene could be TRBD1 or TRBD2 (6 bases each). Per germline, CDR1 MNHNS and CDR2 SASEGT. The CDR3 runs to 14 residues. Deletions cut 4 bases from V and 2 bases from J, with 10 bases between. CDR3 residues: CASSGTGATDTQYF. CDR3 DNA: TGTGCCAGCAGTGGAACGGGGGCCACAGATACGCAGTATTTT.

The rearrangement uses TRBV20-1 and TRBJ1-1, with 8 positions matching TRBD1. The J segment lost 8 bases and the V segment lost 6 bases, leaving 5 bases of the junction unmatched. Germline-derived CDR1 and CDR2 are DFQATT and SNEGSKA (reference sequence). The CDR3 has 11 residues. The CDR3 sequence is CSALRQGEAFF. The CDR3 region has the DNA TGCAGTGCATTAAGACAGGGGGAAGCTTTCTTT.

The chain is built from TRBV3-1 and TRBJ2-3; no reliable D call. V was clipped by 5 bases and J by 1 base, with 4 bases between them. CDR3 length equals 12 residues. In germline, CDR1 is LGHDT, CDR2 YNNKEL (reference sequence). The CDR3 here is CASSTRTDTQYF. The CDR3 DNA reads TGTGCCAGCAGCACCCGCACAGATACGCAGTATTTT.

Comments on this clonotype: Given a much more abundant clone one base away, this may be a read error. This is likely a read error, given that the CDR3 carries no conserved phenylalanine or tryptophan at its end. V is TRBV12-3 or TRBV12-4 and J is TRBJ1-4; D gene unclear. Trimming removed 5 bases from V and 6 bases from J, with 13 bases in between. The CDR3 runs to 14 residues. CDR3 residues: CASSPLPGYEKLFL. The CDR3 DNA sequence: TGTGCCAGCAGTCCGCTGCCGGGGTATGAAAAACTGTTTCTT.

At least ten counts were recorded for this clonotype. This chain joins TRBV19 and TRBJ1-5, with D possibly being TRBD1 (5 bases). Germline V gene lookup returns CDR1 LNHDA and CDR2 SQIVND (reference sequence). The CDR3 is made up of 13 amino acids. The germline V and J ends were trimmed by 8 bases and 3 bases, with 11 bases remaining between them. The CDR3 spells CASGRQPNQPQHF. CDR3 nucleotides: TGTGCCAGTGGACGACAGCCCAATCAGCCCCAGCATTTT.

At least ten counts were recorded for this clonotype. The V gene is TRBV6-5, the J gene TRBJ2-1; the D gene is possibly TRBD2 (6 bases). Germline CDR1 MNHEY, CDR2 SVGAGI. The CDR3 spans 16 residues. Trimming stripped 0 bases from V and 2 bases from J, with 11 bases between. CDR3 region: CASSYSRGVPYNEQFF. CDR3 DNA: TGTGCCAGCAGTTACTCGCGGGGAGTCCCCTACAATGAGCAGTTCTTC.

This rearrangement joins TRBV12-3 or TRBV12-4 to TRBJ1-4; 7 positions match TRBD1. The trim removed 6 bases at V and 7 bases at J, leaving 5 bases unmatched. This CDR3 has 13 amino acids. CDR3: CASRTGLGEKLFF. The CDR3 nucleotides are TGTGCCAGCAGGACAGGGTTAGGTGAAAAACTGTTTTTT.

Comment on this clonotype: A much larger clone is a single base away; this may be a read error. The V and J genes are TRBV5-1 and TRBJ1-2; the D gene is possibly TRBD1 (6 bases). Germline lookup yields CDR1 SGHRS and CDR2 YFSETQ. CDR3 length: 15 residues. CDR3 loop: CASSPQQGVNYGYNF. CDR3 bases: TGCGCCAGCAGCCCCCAACAGGGTGTCAACTATGGCTACAACTTC.